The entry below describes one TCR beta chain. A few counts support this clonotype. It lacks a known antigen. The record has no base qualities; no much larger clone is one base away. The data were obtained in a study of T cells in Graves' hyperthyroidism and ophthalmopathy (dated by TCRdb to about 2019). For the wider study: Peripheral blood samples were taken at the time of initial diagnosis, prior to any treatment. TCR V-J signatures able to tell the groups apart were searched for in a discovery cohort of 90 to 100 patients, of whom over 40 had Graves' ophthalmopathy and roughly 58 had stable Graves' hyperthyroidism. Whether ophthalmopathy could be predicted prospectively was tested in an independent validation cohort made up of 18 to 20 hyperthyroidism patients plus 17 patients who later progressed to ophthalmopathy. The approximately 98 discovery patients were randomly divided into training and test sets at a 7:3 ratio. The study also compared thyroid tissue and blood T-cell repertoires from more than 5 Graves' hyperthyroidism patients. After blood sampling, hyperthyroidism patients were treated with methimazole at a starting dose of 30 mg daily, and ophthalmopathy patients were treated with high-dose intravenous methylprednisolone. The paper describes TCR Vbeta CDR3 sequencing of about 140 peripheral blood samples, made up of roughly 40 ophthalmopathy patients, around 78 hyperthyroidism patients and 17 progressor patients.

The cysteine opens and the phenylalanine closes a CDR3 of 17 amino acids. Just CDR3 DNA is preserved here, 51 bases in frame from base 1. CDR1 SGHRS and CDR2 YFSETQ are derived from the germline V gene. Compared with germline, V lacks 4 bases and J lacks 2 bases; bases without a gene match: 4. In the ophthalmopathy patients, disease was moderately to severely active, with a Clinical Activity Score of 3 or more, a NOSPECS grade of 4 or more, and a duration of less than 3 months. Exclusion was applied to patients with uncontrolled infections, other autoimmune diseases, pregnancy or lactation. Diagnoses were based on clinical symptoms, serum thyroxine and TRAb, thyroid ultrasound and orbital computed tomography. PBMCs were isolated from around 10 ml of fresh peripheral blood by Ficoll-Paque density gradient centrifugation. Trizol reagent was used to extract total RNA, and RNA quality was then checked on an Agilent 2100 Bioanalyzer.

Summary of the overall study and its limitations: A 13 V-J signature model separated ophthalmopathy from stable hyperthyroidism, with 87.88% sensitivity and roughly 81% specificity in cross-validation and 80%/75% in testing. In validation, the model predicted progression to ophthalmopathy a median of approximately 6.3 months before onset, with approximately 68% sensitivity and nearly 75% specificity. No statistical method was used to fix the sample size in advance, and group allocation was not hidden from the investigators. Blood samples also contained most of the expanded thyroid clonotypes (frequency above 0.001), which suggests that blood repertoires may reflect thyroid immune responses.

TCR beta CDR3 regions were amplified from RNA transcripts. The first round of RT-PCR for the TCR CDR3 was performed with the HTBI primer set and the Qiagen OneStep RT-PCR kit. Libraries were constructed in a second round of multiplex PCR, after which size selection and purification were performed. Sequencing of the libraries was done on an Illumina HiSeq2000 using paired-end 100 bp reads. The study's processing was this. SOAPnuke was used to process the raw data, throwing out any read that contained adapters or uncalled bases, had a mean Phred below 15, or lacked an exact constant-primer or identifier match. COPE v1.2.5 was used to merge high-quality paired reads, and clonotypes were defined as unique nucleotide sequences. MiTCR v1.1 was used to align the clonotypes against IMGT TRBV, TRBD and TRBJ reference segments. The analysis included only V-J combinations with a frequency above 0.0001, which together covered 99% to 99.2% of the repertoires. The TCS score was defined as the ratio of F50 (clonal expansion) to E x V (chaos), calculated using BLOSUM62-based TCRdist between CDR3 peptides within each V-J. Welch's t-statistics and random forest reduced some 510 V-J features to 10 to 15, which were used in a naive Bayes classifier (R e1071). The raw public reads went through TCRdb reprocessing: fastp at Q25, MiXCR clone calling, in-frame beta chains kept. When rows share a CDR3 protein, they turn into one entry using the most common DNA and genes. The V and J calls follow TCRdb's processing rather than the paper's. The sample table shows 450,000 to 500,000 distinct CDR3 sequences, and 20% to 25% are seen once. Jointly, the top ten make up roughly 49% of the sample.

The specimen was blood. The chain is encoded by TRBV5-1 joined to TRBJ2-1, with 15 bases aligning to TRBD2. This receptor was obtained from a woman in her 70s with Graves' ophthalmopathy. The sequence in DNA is TGCGCCAGCAGCCTTCGGACTAGCGGGAGGGCCTACAATGAGCAGTTCTTC. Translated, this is CASSLRTSGRAYNEQFF.